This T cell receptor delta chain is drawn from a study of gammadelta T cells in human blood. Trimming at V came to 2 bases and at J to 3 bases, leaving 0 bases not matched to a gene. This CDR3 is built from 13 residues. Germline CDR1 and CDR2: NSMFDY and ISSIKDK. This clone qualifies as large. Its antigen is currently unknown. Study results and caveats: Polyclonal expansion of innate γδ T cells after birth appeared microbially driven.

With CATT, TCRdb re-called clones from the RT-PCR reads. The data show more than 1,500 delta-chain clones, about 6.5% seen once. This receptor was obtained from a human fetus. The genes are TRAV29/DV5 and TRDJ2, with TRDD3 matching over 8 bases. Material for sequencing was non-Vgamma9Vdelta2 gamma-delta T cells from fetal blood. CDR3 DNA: TGTGCAGCAAGGGGGATACTGACAGCACAACTCTTCTTT. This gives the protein CAARGILTAQLFF.